This T cell receptor beta chain was sequenced for a study of T cell repertoires in ileal Crohn's disease (dated by TCRdb to about 2019). Study-wide context: Median disease duration was about eight years, and around a third of patients were identified as active smokers at the time of surgery. Endoscopic postoperative recurrence was defined by a Rutgeerts score above i0. Every patient underwent surgery because of a complication, which was stricturing disease in about 61% and penetrating disease in about 40%. MI samples were biopsies from the proximal margin of the surgical specimen. Roughly half of the patients were given postoperative therapy, with some 17 on anti-TNF agents and 11 to 12 on thiopurines. For commercial TCRB immunosequencing, approximately 480 nanograms of biopsy DNA were submitted for each sample. The study sequenced approximately 170 mucosal samples from around 52 patients, taken at several locations on the surgical specimen and at postoperative endoscopy. The TCR repertoire was analysed in about 55 patients with Crohn's disease drawn from a prospective multicentre cohort. Running in parallel with the study was a multicentre cohort set up to find predictors of early endoscopic recurrence following ileocolonic resection.

The sample's time point label is to be understood as: proximal margin of the surgical specimen (macroscopically non-inflamed). Adults with ileal or ileocolonic Crohn's disease for whom ileocolonic resection was indicated were considered eligible. Before DNA extraction, whole ileal mucosal biopsies were kept frozen at -80 degrees C. Genomic DNA was extracted from frozen whole biopsies using a TRizol-based method and was quantified with a NanoDrop 2000 spectrophotometer. Preparation of the library involved the immunoSEQ multiplex PCR assay. CDR3 regions were amplified from genomic DNA by Adaptive Biotechnology using a two-step, amplification bias-controlled multiplex PCR. Primers for every V and J gene segment were used in the first PCR, and barcodes and Illumina adapters were added in the second PCR. CDR3 libraries were sequenced on an Illumina instrument. The authors' pipeline ran thus. The analysis used both the pipelines supplied by the vendor and custom analysis of the raw data in R/Bioconductor with R version 3.3.0. Clonality, which ranges from 0 to 1, was calculated as the inverse of the normalised Shannon entropy across all productive clones. High-frequency clones were defined as the share of the repertoire taken up by the top 100 clones, keeping only clones that passed a 95% confidence test. The Simpson index measured repertoire diversity, and the Morisita-Horn index measured overlap between samples. The immuneACCESS repertoire file appears here via TCRdb, limited to in-frame rearrangements. These files lack a portion of the clones; in checked studies, under half of the deficit traces to unresolved V genes, and the cause of the others is not known. V, J and clone size were drawn from that table, and D and trimming were deduced from the DNA. This sample gives roughly 6,800 clones in total; roughly 78% of them show up just once. The top ten hold roughly 43% of the sample.

Comment on this clone: Its antigen is not yet known. No per-base quality is available; no much larger clone lies one base away.

Results and caveats for the whole study, not just this receptor: A significantly higher proportion of clonal expansions was observed in active smokers at surgery than in non-smokers (about 25% vs 20%, p=0.02). Only a subgroup of patients, of unstated size, had mucosal CD4 and CD8 T cells sorted and sequenced. Endoscopic recurrence was linked to a higher percentage of high-frequency clones at surgery, and recurrence occurred in every patient whose clonality exceeded 26.8% (18/57). More high-frequency clones were carried by sorted CD8 T cells than by CD4 T cells, suggesting that mucosal expansions were mainly CD8.

Looking up the germline V gene yields CDR1 SGDLS and CDR2 YYNGEE. The CDR3 covers 13 residues, taking in both the cysteine and the phenylalanine. Only CDR3 DNA remains: 39 bases, in frame from the first base. V is pared back by 4 bases and J by 1 base, with 8 bases lying between the germline termini. The sequence links TRBV9 to TRBJ1-1; no D gene can be assigned with confidence. The clonotype originates from an adult with Crohn's disease. The sequencing input was ileal tissue. CDR3 region: CASSLQENTEAFF. The nucleotides read TGTGCCAGCAGCCTACAAGAGAACACTGAAGCTTTCTTT.